This T cell receptor beta chain was sequenced in a study of CD8 T cells in Susac syndrome. Negative isolation yielded CD4+ and CD8+ T cells, and FACS enriched TEMRA cells. RNA amounts of about 0.5 to 1 ug underwent reverse transcription with random hexamers. Amplification of TCR beta CDR3 spanned 54 Vbeta and 13 Jbeta via immunoSEQ multiplex PCR. TCRdb independently ran MiXCR on the immunoSEQ multiplex PCR reads; one entry per CDR3 protein. The data hold under 200,000 distinct CDR3 sequences, with around 96% observed a single time. This clonotype occurred once. The antigen remains undetermined. Notes on the study in general: The study recognized that the number of individuals in its TCR sequencing and HLA analysis was relatively small. Clonal expansion was not seen in any Susac syndrome CD4+ T cell repertoire.

The CDR3 is 14 amino acids. V lost 6 bases, J lost 5 bases, and 8 bases stayed unmatched. Germline lookup yields CDR1 LNHDA and CDR2 SQIVND (reference sequence). The chain is built from TRBV19 and TRBJ1-1, with 8 bases fitting TRBD1. Input material: CD4+ T cells from PBMCs. This TCR derives from a human donor with Susac syndrome. The CDR3 reads CASRGQGSGTEAFF. In DNA form, the CDR3 reads TGTGCCAGTAGAGGACAGGGTTCGGGAACTGAAGCTTTCTTT.